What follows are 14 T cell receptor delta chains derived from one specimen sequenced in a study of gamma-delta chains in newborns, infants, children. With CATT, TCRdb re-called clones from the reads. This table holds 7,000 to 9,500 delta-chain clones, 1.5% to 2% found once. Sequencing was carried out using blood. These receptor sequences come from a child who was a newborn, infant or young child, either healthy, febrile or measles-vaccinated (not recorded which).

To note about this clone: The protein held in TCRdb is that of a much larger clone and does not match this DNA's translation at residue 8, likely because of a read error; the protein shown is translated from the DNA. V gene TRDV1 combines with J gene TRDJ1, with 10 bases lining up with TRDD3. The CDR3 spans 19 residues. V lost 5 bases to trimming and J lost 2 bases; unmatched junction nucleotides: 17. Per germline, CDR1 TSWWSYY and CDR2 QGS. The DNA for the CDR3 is TGTGCTCTTGGGAGAACACGACCAGGTCGACTGGGGGATACCGATAAACTCATCTTT. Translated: CALGRTRPGRLGDTDKLIF.

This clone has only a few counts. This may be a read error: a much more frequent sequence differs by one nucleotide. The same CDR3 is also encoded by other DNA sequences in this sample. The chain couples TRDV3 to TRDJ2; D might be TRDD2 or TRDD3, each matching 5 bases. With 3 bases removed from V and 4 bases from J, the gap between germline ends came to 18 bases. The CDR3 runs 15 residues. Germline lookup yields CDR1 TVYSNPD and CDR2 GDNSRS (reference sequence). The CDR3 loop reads CAFDSLLIPTAQLFF. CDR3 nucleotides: TGTGCCTTCGATTCCCTTCTGATACCGACAGCACAACTCTTCTTT. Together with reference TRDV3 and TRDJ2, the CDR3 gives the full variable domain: CDKVTQSSPDQTVASGSEVVLLCTYDTVYSNPDLFWYRIRPDYSFQFVFYGDNSRSEGADFTQGRFSVKHILTQKAFHLVISPVRTEDSATYYCAFDSLLIPTAQLFFGKGTQLIVEP.

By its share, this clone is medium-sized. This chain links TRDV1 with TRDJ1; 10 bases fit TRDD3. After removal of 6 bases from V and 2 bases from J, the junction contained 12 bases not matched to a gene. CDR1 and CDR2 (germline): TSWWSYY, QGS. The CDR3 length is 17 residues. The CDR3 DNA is TGTGCTCTTGGCGAATTTCAGGGGGATACGCGGACCGATAAACTCATCTTT. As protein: CALGEFQGDTRTDKLIF.

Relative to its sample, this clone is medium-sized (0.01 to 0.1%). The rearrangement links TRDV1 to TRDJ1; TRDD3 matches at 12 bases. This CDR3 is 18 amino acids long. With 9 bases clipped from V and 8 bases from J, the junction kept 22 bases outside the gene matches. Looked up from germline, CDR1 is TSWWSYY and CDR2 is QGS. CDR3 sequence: CALISITGGYPHGDKLIF. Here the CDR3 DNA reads TGTGCTCTCATTTCCATTACTGGGGGATACCCCCACGGAGACAAACTCATCTTT.

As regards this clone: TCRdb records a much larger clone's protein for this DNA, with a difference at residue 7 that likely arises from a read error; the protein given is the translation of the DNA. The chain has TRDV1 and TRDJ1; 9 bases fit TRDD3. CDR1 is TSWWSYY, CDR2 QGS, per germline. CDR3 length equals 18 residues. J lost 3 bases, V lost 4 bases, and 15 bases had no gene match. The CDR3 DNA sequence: TGTGCTCTTGGGGGGGTTATCACGAGGGGATACGGAGCCGATAAACTCATCTTT. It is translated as CALGGVITRGYGADKLIF.

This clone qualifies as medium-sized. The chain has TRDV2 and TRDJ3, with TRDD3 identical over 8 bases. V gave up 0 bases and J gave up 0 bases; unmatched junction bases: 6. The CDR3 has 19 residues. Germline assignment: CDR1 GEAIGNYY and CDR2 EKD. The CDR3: CACDTVGDLGSWDTRQMFF. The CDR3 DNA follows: TGTGCCTGTGACACCGTGGGGGATCTTGGCTCCTGGGACACCCGACAGATGTTTTTC.

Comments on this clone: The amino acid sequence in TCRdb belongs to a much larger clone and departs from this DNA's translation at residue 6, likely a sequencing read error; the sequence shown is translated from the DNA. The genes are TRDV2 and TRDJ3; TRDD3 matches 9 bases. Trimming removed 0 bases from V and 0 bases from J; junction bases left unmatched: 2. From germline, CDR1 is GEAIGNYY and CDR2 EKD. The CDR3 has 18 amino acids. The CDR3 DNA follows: TGTGCCTGTGACACCTTTGGGGGATACTCCTGGGACACCCGACAGATGTTTTTC. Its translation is CACDTFGGYSWDTRQMFF.

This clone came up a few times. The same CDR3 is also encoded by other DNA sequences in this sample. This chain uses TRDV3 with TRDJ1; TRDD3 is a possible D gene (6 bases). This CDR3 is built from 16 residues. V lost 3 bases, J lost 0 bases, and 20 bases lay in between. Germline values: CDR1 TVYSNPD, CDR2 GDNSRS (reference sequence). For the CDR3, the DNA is TGTGCCTTCAGGATTACCAGCTGGGGAGACACCGATAAACTCATCTTT. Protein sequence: CAFRITSWGDTDKLIF.

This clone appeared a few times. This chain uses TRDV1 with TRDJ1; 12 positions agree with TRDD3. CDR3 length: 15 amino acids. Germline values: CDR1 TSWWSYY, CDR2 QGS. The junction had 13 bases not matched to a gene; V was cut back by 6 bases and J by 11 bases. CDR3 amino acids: CALGGLPLGDTKLIF. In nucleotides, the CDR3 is TGTGCTCTTGGAGGCCTTCCGCTGGGGGATACGAAGCTCATCTTT.

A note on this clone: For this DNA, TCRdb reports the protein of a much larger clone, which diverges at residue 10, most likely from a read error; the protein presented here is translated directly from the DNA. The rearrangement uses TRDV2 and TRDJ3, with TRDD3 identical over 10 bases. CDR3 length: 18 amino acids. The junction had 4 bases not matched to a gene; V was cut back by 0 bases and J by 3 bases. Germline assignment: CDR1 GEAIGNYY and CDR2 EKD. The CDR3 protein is CACDTVLGDFWDTRQMFF. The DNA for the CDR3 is TGTGCCTGTGACACCGTACTGGGGGATTTCTGGGACACCCGACAGATGTTTTTC.

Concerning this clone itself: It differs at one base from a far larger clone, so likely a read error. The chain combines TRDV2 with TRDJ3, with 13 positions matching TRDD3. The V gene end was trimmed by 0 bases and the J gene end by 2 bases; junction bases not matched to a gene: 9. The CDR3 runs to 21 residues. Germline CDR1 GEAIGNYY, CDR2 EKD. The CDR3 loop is CACDTAVLGDTRPWDTRQMFF. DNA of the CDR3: TGTGCCTGTGACACCGCTGTACTGGGGGATACGCGCCCCTGGGACACCCGACAGATGTTTTTC.

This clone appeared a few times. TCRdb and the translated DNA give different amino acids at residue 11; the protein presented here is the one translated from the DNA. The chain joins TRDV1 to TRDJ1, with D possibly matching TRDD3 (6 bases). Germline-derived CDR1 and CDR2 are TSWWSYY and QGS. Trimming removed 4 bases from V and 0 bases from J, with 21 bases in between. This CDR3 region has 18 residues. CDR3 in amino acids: CALGGPMGGLIYTDKLIF. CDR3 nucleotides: TGTGCTCTTGGGGGGCCGATGGGGGGACTCATTTACACCGATAAACTCATCTTT.

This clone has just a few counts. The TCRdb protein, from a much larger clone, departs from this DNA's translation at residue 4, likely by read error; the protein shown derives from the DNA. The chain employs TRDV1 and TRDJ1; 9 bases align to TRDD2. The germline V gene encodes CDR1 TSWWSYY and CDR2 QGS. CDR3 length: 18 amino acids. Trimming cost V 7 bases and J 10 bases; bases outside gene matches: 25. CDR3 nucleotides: TGTGCTCTTGAGGACAGAGCCTTCCTACGTCTAAGGAACCGACGACTCATCTTT. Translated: CALEDRAFLRLRNRRLIF.

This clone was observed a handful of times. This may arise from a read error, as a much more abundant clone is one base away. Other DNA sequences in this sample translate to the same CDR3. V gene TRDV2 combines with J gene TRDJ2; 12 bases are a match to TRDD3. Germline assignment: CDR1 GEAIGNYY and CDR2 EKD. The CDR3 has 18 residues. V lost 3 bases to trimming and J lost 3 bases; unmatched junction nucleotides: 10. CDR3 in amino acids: CACDALLGDTPLTAQLFF. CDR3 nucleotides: TGTGCCTGTGACGCTCTACTGGGGGATACCCCCCTGACAGCACAACTCTTCTTT.